This is a list of T cell receptor beta chains from one sample in a study of T cells in Graves' hyperthyroidism and ophthalmopathy. From the multiplex PCR reads, TCRdb called clonotypes with MiXCR, one entry per CDR3 protein. The sample lists approximately 690,000 distinct CDR3 sequences, more than 14% occurring once. Sequenced: blood. The receptor source for this set is a woman between 50 and 59 years old with Graves' ophthalmopathy. Both conserved end residues are part of each CDR3. D genes are given only for firm matches. Clone size is stated in some rows and not others, as once, few, many or a class when expanded.

>TRBJ2-1|many|-|TRBV2
CASSELVATNEQFF
TGTGCCAGCAGTGAACTAGTTGCTACAAATGAGCAGTTCTTC
>TRBJ1-1|many|-|TRBV6-1
CASSDRPGHSEAFF
TGTGCCAGCAGTGATCGACCGGGACACTCTGAAGCTTTCTTT
>TRBJ2-5|many|TRBD1|TRBV20-1
CSVQGALGETQYF
TGCAGTGTACAGGGGGCATTAGGAGAGACCCAGTACTTC
>TRBJ1-1|many|TRBD1|TRBV6-2/TRBV6-3
CASSYPFGQGQTEAFF
TGTGCCAGCAGTTACCCATTTGGACAGGGACAAACTGAAGCTTTCTTT
>TRBJ2-6|-|-|TRBV28
CASSLREHVLTF
TGTGCCAGCAGTTTACGGGAGCACGTCCTGACTTTC
>TRBJ1-2|many|TRBD1|TRBV30
CAWSAGTGAVRGYTF
TGTGCCTGGAGTGCGGGGACAGGGGCCGTAAGGGGCTACACCTTC
>TRBJ2-7|many|-|TRBV5-6
CASSLDRVYEQYF
TGTGCCAGCAGCTTGGACAGGGTTTACGAGCAGTACTTC
>TRBJ2-1|many|-|TRBV24-1
CATSDLKSSYNEQFF
TGTGCCACCAGTGATTTAAAGAGCTCCTACAATGAGCAGTTCTTC
>TRBJ1-1|-|TRBD1|TRBV14
CASSQGVGRGGVRTEAFF
TGTGCCAGCAGCCAAGGGGTCGGCAGGGGGGGCGTGAGGACTGAAGCTTTCTTT
>TRBJ2-5|many|TRBD2|TRBV5-4
CASSAGLAEQETQYF
TGTGCCAGCAGCGCGGGACTAGCAGAACAAGAGACCCAGTACTTC
>TRBJ2-5|many|-|TRBV30
CAWDGWGGETQYF
TGTGCCTGGGACGGATGGGGCGGAGAGACCCAGTACTTC
>TRBJ2-1|-|TRBD1|TRBV6-2/TRBV6-3
CASSQLRGLGGNEQFF
TGTGCCAGCAGTCAATTAAGGGGGCTAGGGGGCAATGAGCAGTTCTTC
>TRBJ2-3|-|-|TRBV19
CASKWSATDTQYF
TGTGCCAGTAAGTGGTCAGCCACAGATACGCAGTATTTT
>TRBJ2-1|many|TRBD2|TRBV7-9
CASSRTSGFNEQFF
TGTGCCAGCAGTCGGACTAGCGGGTTTAATGAGCAGTTCTTC
>TRBJ1-1|many|-|TRBV27
CASSLLGDGSEAFF
TGTGCCAGCAGTTTACTTGGGGATGGCTCTGAAGCTTTCTTT
>TRBJ2-1|-|TRBD1|TRBV6-1
CASQGQLRDREGIEQFF
TGTGCCAGCCAGGGACAGCTCCGGGACAGAGAGGGTATTGAGCAGTTCTTC
>TRBJ2-6|-|-|TRBV5-5
CASSTRDQTPSGANVLTF
TGTGCCAGCAGCACCCGGGACCAAACGCCCTCTGGGGCCAACGTCCTGACTTTC
>TRBJ1-5|-|-|TRBV6-4
CASSGVGYGAFQPQHF
TGTGCCAGCAGTGGCGTAGGTTATGGGGCGTTTCAGCCCCAGCATTTT
>TRBJ2-7|-|TRBD2|TRBV6-1
CASSEVIAASGKSEQYF
TGTGCCAGCAGTGAAGTGATCGCGGCTAGCGGGAAATCCGAGCAGTACTTC
>TRBJ2-4|-|-|TRBV4-2
CASSQDGTKNIQYF
TGTGCCAGCAGCCAAGACGGTACCAAAAACATTCAGTACTTC
>TRBJ2-1|many|TRBD1|TRBV28
CASNLRTGGSYNEQFF
TGTGCCAGCAATCTTCGGACAGGGGGCTCCTACAATGAGCAGTTCTTC
>TRBJ1-4|few|TRBD1|TRBV28
CTSSPVISTGFGKLFF
TGTACCAGCAGCCCCGTAATTTCGACAGGGTTTGGAAAACTGTTTTTT
>TRBJ1-4|many|TRBD1|TRBV2
CASSRRDREEKLFF
TGTGCCAGCAGTCGACGGGACAGGGAGGAAAAACTGTTTTTT
>TRBJ2-5|many|-|TRBV7-8
CASSLDPGHQETQYF
TGTGCCAGCAGCTTAGATCCGGGACACCAAGAGACCCAGTACTTC
>TRBJ2-7|many|TRBD1|TRBV18
CASSPPVGQGASYEQYF
TGTGCCAGCTCACCACCAGTGGGGCAGGGGGCTTCCTACGAGCAGTACTTC
>TRBJ2-7|-|TRBD1|TRBV4-1
CASSLRGQGGYEQYF
TGCGCCAGCAGCCTCAGGGGACAGGGAGGCTACGAGCAGTACTTC
>TRBJ2-2|-|TRBD1|TRBV5-4
CASTRTGPTGELFF
TGTGCCAGTACCCGGACAGGGCCCACCGGGGAGCTGTTTTTT
>TRBJ2-1|many|TRBD2|TRBV29-1
CSVQEGGLAGEKQFF
TGCAGCGTACAAGAGGGAGGCCTAGCGGGAGAAAAACAGTTCTTC
>TRBJ2-5|many|-|TRBV7-9
CASSATGFETQYF
TGTGCCAGCAGCGCAACAGGGTTCGAGACCCAGTACTTC